Below are 27 T cell receptor beta chains sequenced from a single sample in a study of cytomegalovirus exposure and HLA in healthy donors. Sequenced by immunoSEQ multiplex PCR; TCRdb stores in-frame clones only, minus some. The table has approximately 200,000 clones, 80% to 90% seen once. Specimen: PBMCs. The receptors stem from a woman between 25 and 40 years old in good health and CMV-seronegative.

The rearrangement joins TRBV6-1 to TRBJ2-7; no definite D call. The length of the CDR3 is 13 residues. V lost 5 bases and J 0 bases, leaving 8 bases between the germline ends. CDR1 is MNHNS and CDR2 is SASEGT in the germline V gene. The DNA for the CDR3 is TGTGCCAGCAGTTATCAACTCTCCTACGAGCAGTACTTC. Encoded protein: CASSYQLSYEQYF.

The chain is built from TRBV6-5 and TRBJ1-2; D is perhaps TRBD1 (5 bases). The CDR3 covers 14 residues. V lost 6 bases and J 2 bases, leaving 13 bases between the germline ends. CDR1 and CDR2 (germline): MNHEY, SVGAGI. CDR3 bases: TGTGCCAGCAGATACGCAGGGATCAACTATGGCTACACCTTC. It yields the protein CASRYAGINYGYTF.

V is TRBV6-5 and J is TRBJ1-5, with D tentatively TRBD1 (6 bases). V was trimmed by 6 bases and J by 3 bases, leaving 15 bases between them. Germline CDR1 and CDR2: MNHEY and SVGAGI. The CDR3 contains 15 residues. CDR3 DNA sequence: TGTGCCAGCAGGGTTAGACAGGTGTCCAATCAGCCCCAGCATTTT. As protein: CASRVRQVSNQPQHF.

The chain couples TRBV5-1 to TRBJ2-1, with D possibly being TRBD2 (6 bases). Looked up from germline, CDR1 is SGHRS and CDR2 is YFSETQ. Trimming took 0 bases from V and 4 from J, leaving 14 bases between them. The CDR3 totals 16 residues. CDR3 nucleotide sequence: TGCGCCAGCAGCTTGGACGGGGGTACCTTTTACAATGAGCAGTTCTTC. Translated: CASSLDGGTFYNEQFF.

V usage is TRBV30 and J usage is TRBJ2-3, with 12 bases aligning to TRBD1. Germline CDR1 GTSNPN, CDR2 SVGIG (reference sequence). Losses at the gene ends were 4 bases for V and 9 bases for J; bases not matched to a gene: 11. The CDR3 covers 15 residues. CDR3: CAWTLAGQGARTQYF. The CDR3 nucleotides read TGTGCCTGGACCCTGGCGGGACAGGGGGCGCGGACGCAGTATTTT.

V and J are TRBV25-1 and TRBJ1-5, with D tentatively TRBD1 (5 bases). The germline gives CDR1 MGHDK, CDR2 SYGVNS. This CDR3 contains 15 residues. V was pared by 3 bases and J by 7 bases, with 16 bases between. The CDR3 here is CASSDRGGGLQPQHF. The CDR3 coding sequence is TGTGCCAGCAGTGACCGGGGGGGTGGATTACAGCCCCAGCATTTT.

The chain is built from TRBV28 and TRBJ1-1; the match to TRBD1 covers 9 bases. Per germline, CDR1 MDHEN and CDR2 SYDVKM. The CDR3 is 12 residues long. V trimming: 7 bases; J trimming: 11 bases; junction bases outside the gene matches: 8. CDR3 sequence reads: CASTLQGAEAFF. CDR3 sequence (DNA): TGTGCCAGCACTCTACAGGGGGCAGAGGCTTTCTTT.

This sequence joins TRBV10-3 and TRBJ1-2, with 7 bases that match TRBD1. The CDR3 has 13 residues. V gave up 5 bases and J gave up 2 bases; unmatched junction bases: 2. CDR1 is ENHRY, CDR2 SYGVKD, per germline. In DNA form, the CDR3 reads TGTGCCATCAGTACAGGGGCCAACTATGGCTACACCTTC. Translated, it gives CAISTGANYGYTF.

This chain uses TRBV18 with TRBJ1-1; 9 bases match TRBD1. Germline CDR1 is KGHSH and CDR2 is LQKENI. The CDR3 loop spans 14 amino acids. V gave up 5 bases and J gave up 4 bases; unmatched junction bases: 5. In DNA, the CDR3 is TGTGCCAGCTCATCACAGGGGGCTGGCACTGAAGCTTTCTTT. Translating it yields CASSSQGAGTEAFF.

This clone was counted only a few times. The rearrangement links TRBV14 to TRBJ2-3; TRBD2 agrees at 7 bases. Germline loops: CDR1 SGHDN, CDR2 FVKESK. The length of the CDR3 is 15 residues. V gave up 2 bases and J gave up 1 base; unmatched junction bases: 3. The CDR3 is CASSQLSGGTDTQYF. DNA of the CDR3: TGTGCCAGCAGCCAACTCAGCGGGGGCACAGATACGCAGTATTTT.

This chain uses TRBV19 with TRBJ2-3, with TRBD2 identical over 14 bases. V lost 5 bases to trimming and J lost 3 bases; unmatched junction nucleotides: 4. The CDR3 sequence is 16 residues long. From germline, CDR1 is LNHDA and CDR2 SQIVND (reference sequence). In nucleotides, the CDR3 is TGTGCCAGTAGTCCGGGGACTAGCGGGAGTACAGATACGCAGTATTTT. Translation: CASSPGTSGSTDTQYF.

A single count supports this clone. The V call is TRBV6-5, the J call TRBJ1-4; tentatively, D is TRBD1 (5 bases). Trimming removed 4 bases at V and 4 bases at J, with 10 bases between. The CDR3 loop spans 14 amino acids. Per the germline V gene, CDR1 is MNHEY and CDR2 is SVGAGI. CDR3 coding DNA: TGTGCCAGCAGTTGGGGGGGGAGTAATGAAAAACTGTTTTTT. This codes for CASSWGGSNEKLFF.

This chain joins TRBV7-3 and TRBJ2-3; 12 positions match TRBD2. V lost 6 bases, J lost 4 bases, and 5 bases stayed unmatched. The germline V gene has CDR1 SGHTA and CDR2 FQGTGA. The CDR3 is made up of 15 amino acids. The CDR3 spells CASRPSGGASDTQYF. The CDR3 DNA reads TGTGCCAGCAGACCTAGCGGGGGGGCGTCAGATACGCAGTATTTT.

The chain is built from TRBV25-1 and TRBJ1-1; 10 nucleotides match TRBD1. The CDR3 length is 13 residues. The junction had 3 bases not matched to a gene; V was cut back by 7 bases and J by 4 bases. CDR1 is MGHDK, CDR2 SYGVNS, per germline. CDR3 protein: CASMDRGATEAFF. The CDR3 coding sequence is TGTGCCAGCATGGACAGGGGGGCCACTGAAGCTTTCTTT. Together with reference TRBV25-1 and TRBJ1-1, the CDR3 gives the full variable domain: EADIYQTPRYLVIGTGKKITLECSQTMGHDKMYWYQQDPGMELHLIHYSYGVNSTEKGDLSSESTVSRIRTEHFPLTLESARPSHTSQYLCASMDRGATEAFFGQGTRLTVV.

J is TRBJ1-2 and V is TRBV14; perhaps TRBD1 as D (6 bases). Germline loops: CDR1 SGHDN, CDR2 FVKESK. V was trimmed by 1 base and J by 5 bases, leaving 14 bases between them. This CDR3 region has 15 residues. The CDR3: CASSQAGTQGYGYTF. CDR3 DNA sequence: TGTGCCAGCAGCCAAGCCGGGACCCAGGGGTATGGCTACACCTTC.

The table lists this clone with a few counts. This rearrangement joins TRBV23-1 to TRBJ2-7, with D tentatively TRBD2 (6 bases). TRBV23-1 has ORF status, its function being uncertain. The V end was cut by 0 bases, the J end by 4 bases, with 16 bases between. CDR3 length: 16 residues. The CDR3 reads CASSQSRAGWRYEQYF. The CDR3 DNA reads as TGCGCCAGCAGTCAATCGAGGGCGGGGTGGAGATACGAGCAGTACTTC.

The V gene is TRBV7-9, the J gene TRBJ2-3; 10 positions agree with TRBD2. V lost 5 bases and J lost 6; bases outside the gene matches: 8. The CDR3 extends over 15 amino acids. In germline, CDR1 is SEHNR, CDR2 FQNEAQ (reference sequence). The CDR3 region is CASSTSGGGRDTQYF. CDR3 coding DNA: TGTGCCAGCAGCACCAGCGGGGGGGGCCGGGATACGCAGTATTTT.

In regard to this clone: This probably arose from a read error, given a far larger clone one base away. The sample has other DNA sequences that encode this CDR3 too. The chain combines TRBV5-1 with TRBJ2-7; TRBD1 is a possible D gene (6 bases). Per the germline V gene, CDR1 is SGHRS and CDR2 is YFSETQ. V lost 0 bases, J lost 2 bases, and 6 bases lay in between. The CDR3 loop spans 13 amino acids. CDR3 in amino acids: CASSLDRAYEQYF. The CDR3 DNA follows: TGCGCCAGCAGCTTGGACAGGGCCTACGAGCAGTACTTC.

This clone was counted a few times. This chain links TRBV27 with TRBJ2-7; D gene unclear. CDR1 is MNHEY and CDR2 is SMNVEV in the germline V gene (reference sequence). V lost 5 bases to trimming and J lost 6 bases, with 14 bases between them. The CDR3 is 13 residues long. This chain's CDR3 is CASSDPPWSEQYF. In DNA form, the CDR3 reads TGTGCCAGCAGTGACCCTCCATGGAGCGAGCAGTACTTC.

The gene calls are TRBV10-3 and TRBJ2-1; TRBD2 matches 13 bases. Trimming removed 7 bases from V and 2 bases from J; junction bases left unmatched: 2. The CDR3 is 15 residues long. CDR1 and CDR2 (germline): ENHRY, SYGVKD. In nucleotides, the CDR3 is TGTGCCATCAAGACTAGCGGGGGGACCTACAATGAGCAGTTCTTC. This translates into CAIKTSGGTYNEQFF.

In DNA form, the CDR3 reads TGTGCCAGCAGTTACTCGCATGCCGAGTACGAGCAGTACTTC. Translated, it gives CASSYSHAEYEQYF. The rearrangement links TRBV6-5 to TRBJ2-7, with unresolved D. The CDR3 contains 14 residues. The V gene's germline CDR1 is MNHEY and CDR2 SVGAGI. V dropped 0 bases and J dropped 4 bases, with 10 bases sitting between them.

The chain couples TRBV28 to TRBJ1-5; tentative D call: TRBD1 (6 bases). Germline V lookup: CDR1 MDHEN, CDR2 SYDVKM. CDR3 length: 15 residues. V lost 6 bases and J lost 4, with 16 bases in between. The CDR3 region is CASSPPDSQNQPQHF. CDR3 coding DNA: TGTGCCAGCAGCCCTCCGGACAGCCAGAATCAGCCCCAGCATTTT.

V and J are TRBV5-1 and TRBJ2-7; 7 nucleotides match TRBD2. V shed 1 base and J 1 base; nucleotides not matched to a gene: 8. The CDR3 has 16 residues. The germline V gene has CDR1 SGHRS and CDR2 YFSETQ. The CDR3 loop is CASSLQSGVRSYEQYF. In DNA, the CDR3 is TGCGCCAGCAGCTTGCAAAGCGGGGTCCGATCCTACGAGCAGTACTTC.

J is TRBJ1-4 and V is TRBV27, with 9 bases fitting TRBD1. Germline-derived CDR1 and CDR2 are MNHEY and SMNVEV (reference sequence). This CDR3 is 16 amino acids long. Losses at the gene ends were 3 bases for V and 3 bases for J; bases not matched to a gene: 5. CDR3 amino acids: CASSFGTGTSNEKLFF. The CDR3 DNA reads as TGTGCCAGCAGTTTCGGGACAGGGACTTCTAATGAAAAACTGTTTTTT.

The gene calls are TRBV19 and TRBJ1-6, with 7 bases fitting TRBD1. Germline CDR1 LNHDA, CDR2 SQIVND (reference sequence). This CDR3 spans 14 amino acids. The junction had 3 bases not matched to a gene; V was cut back by 4 bases and J by 6 bases. The CDR3: CASSTGTANSPLHF. The CDR3 DNA follows: TGTGCCAGTAGTACAGGGACAGCTAATTCACCCCTCCACTTT.

This clone was picked up a small number of times. The chain joins TRBV30 to TRBJ1-4; TRBD1 aligns across 7 bases. This CDR3 comprises 14 residues. CDR1 is GTSNPN and CDR2 is SVGIG in the germline V gene (reference sequence). Here the CDR3 reads CVLTRGLTTEKLFF. The CDR3 DNA follows: TGTGTATTGACAAGGGGGCTAACCACTGAAAAACTGTTTTTT. Full variable domain (missing parts from reference TRBV30 and TRBJ1-4): SQTIHQWPATLVQPVGSPLSLECTVEGTSNPNLYWYRQAAGRGLQLLFYSVGIGQISSEVPQNLSASRPQDRQFILSSKKLLLSDSGFYLCVLTRGLTTEKLFFGSGTQLSVL.

Comments on this clone: The same CDR3 can be traced to other DNA sequences in this sample. The rearrangement joins TRBV5-4 to TRBJ1-1, with TRBD1 matching 8 bases. V dropped 1 base and J dropped 5; count of bases not matched to a gene: 1. The CDR3 covers 13 residues. Germline CDR1 SGHNT, CDR2 YYREEE (reference sequence). The CDR3 protein is CASSLYRGTEAFF. DNA for the CDR3: TGTGCCAGCAGCTTGTACAGGGGGACTGAAGCTTTCTTT.